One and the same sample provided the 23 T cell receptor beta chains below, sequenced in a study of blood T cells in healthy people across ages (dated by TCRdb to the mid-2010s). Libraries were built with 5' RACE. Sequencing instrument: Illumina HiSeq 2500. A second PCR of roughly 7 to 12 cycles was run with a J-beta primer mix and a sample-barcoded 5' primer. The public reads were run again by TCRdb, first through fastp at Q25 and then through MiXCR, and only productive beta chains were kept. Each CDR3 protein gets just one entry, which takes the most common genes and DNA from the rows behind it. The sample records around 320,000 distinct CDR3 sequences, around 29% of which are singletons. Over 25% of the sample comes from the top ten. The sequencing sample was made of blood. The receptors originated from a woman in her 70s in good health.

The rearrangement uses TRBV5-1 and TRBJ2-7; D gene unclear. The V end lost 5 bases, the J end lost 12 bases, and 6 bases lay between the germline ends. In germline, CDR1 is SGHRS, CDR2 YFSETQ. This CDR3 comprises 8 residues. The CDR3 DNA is TGCGCCAGCAGGAACCGGTACTTC. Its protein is CASRNRYF.

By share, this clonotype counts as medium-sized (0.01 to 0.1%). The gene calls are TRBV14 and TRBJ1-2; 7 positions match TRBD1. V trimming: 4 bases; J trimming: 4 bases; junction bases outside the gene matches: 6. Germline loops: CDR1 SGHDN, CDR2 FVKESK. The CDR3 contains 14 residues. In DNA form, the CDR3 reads TGTGCCAGCAGCCCCCGGGACAGAAGCTATGGCTACACCTTC. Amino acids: CASSPRDRSYGYTF.

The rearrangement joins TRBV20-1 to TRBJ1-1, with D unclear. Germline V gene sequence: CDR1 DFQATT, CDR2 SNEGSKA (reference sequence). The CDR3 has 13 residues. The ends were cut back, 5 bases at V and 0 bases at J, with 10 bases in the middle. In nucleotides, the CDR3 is TGCAGTGCTGTAGAGATGATGAACACTGAAGCTTTCTTT. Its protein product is CSAVEMMNTEAFF.

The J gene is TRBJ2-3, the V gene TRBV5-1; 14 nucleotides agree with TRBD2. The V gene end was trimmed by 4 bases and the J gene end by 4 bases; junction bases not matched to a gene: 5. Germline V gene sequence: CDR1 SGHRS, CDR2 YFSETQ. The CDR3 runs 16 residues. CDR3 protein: CASSLGTSGSPDTQYF. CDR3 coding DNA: TGCGCCAGCAGCCTGGGGACTAGCGGGAGCCCAGATACGCAGTATTTT.

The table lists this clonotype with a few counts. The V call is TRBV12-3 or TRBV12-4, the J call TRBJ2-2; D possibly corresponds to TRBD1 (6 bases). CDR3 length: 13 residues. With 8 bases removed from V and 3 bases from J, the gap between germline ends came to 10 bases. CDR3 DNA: TGTGCCAGCCGTACAGGGTACACCGGGGAGCTGTTTTTT. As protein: CASRTGYTGELFF.

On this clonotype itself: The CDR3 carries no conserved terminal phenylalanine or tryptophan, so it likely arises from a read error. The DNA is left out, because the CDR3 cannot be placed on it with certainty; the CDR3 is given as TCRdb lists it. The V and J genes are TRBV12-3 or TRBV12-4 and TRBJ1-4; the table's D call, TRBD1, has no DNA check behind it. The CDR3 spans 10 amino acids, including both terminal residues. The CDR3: CASRYPGPPV.

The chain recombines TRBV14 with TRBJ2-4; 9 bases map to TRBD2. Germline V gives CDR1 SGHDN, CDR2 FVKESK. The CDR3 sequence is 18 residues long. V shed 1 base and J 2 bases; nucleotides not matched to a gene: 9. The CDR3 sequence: CASSQGLPAGGTKNIQYF. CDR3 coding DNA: TGTGCCAGCAGCCAAGGTCTTCCGGCGGGAGGGACCAAAAACATTCAGTACTTC.

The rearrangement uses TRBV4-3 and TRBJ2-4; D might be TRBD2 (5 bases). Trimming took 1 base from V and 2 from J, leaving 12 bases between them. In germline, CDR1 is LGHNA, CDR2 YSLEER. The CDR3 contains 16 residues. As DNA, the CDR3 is TGCGCCAGCAGCCAAGGTCTAGCCGGGTCCAAAAACATTCAGTACTTC. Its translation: CASSQGLAGSKNIQYF.

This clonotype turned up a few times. This chain's CDR3 is CSARDEGVDYEQYF. In DNA form, the CDR3 reads TGCAGTGCTAGAGATGAAGGGGTGGACTACGAGCAGTACTTC. The chain couples TRBV20-1 to TRBJ2-7; D may be TRBD1 (5 bases). V lost 0 bases to trimming and J lost 3 bases, with 12 bases between them. Germline V gene sequence: CDR1 DFQATT, CDR2 SNEGSKA (reference sequence). The CDR3 is 14 amino acids.

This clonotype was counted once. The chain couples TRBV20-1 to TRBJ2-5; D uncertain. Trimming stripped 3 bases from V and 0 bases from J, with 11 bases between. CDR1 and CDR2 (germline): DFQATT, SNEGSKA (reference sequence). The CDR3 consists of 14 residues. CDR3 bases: TGCAGTGCTAGTCCTTCTGGCAACCAAGAGACCCAGTACTTC. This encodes CSASPSGNQETQYF.

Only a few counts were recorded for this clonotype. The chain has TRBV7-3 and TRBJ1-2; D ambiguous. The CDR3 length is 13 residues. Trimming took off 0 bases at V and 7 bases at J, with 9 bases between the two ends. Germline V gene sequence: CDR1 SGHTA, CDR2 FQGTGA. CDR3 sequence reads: CASSLTGMGGYTF. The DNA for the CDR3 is TGTGCCAGCAGCTTAACAGGGATGGGTGGCTACACCTTC.

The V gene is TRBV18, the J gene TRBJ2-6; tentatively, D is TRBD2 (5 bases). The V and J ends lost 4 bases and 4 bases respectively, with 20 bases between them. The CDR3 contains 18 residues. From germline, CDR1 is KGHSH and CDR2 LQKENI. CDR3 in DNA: TGTGCCAGCTCACGCTCCCGGGGTAACTTGACAGGGGCCAACGTCCTGACTTTC. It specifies CASSRSRGNLTGANVLTF.

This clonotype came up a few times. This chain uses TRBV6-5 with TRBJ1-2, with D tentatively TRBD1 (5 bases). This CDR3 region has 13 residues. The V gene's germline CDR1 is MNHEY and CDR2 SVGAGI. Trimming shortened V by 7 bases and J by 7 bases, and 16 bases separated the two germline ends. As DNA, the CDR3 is TGTGCCAGCAATGGGGGGTCAGATGCTGGCTACACCTTC. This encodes CASNGGSDAGYTF.

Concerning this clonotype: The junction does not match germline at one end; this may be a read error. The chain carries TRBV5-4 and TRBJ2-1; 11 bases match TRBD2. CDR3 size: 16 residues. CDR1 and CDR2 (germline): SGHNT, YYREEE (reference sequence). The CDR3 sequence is CASSITSGRSYNEQLF. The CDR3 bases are TGTGCCAGCAGCATAACTAGCGGGAGATCCTACAATGAGCAGCTCTTC.

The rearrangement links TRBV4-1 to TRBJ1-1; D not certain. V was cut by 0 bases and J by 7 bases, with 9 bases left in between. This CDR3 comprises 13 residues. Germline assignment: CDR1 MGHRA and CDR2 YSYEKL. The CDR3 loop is CASSQEEGLEAFF. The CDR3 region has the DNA TGCGCCAGCAGCCAAGAGGAGGGCCTTGAAGCTTTCTTT.

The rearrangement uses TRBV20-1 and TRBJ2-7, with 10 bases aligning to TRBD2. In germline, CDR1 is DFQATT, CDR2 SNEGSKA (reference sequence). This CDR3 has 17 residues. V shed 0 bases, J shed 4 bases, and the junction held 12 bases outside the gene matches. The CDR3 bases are TGCAGTGCTAGAGAGGCTAGCGGGAGAGGAGGCTTTTACGAGCAGTACTTC. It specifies CSAREASGRGGFYEQYF.

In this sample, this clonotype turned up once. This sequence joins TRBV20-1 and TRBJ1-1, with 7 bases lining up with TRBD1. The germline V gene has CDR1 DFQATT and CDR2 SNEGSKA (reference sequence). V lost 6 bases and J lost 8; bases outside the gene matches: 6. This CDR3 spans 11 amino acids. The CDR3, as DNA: TGCAGTGCCTTCTGGGGACAGGAAGCTTTCTTT. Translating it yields CSAFWGQEAFF.

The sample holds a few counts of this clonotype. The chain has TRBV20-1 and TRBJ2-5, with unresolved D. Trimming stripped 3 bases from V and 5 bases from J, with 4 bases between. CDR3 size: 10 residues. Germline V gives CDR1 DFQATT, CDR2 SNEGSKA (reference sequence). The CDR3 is CSASSETQYF. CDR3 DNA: TGCAGTGCTAGTAGCGAGACCCAGTACTTC.

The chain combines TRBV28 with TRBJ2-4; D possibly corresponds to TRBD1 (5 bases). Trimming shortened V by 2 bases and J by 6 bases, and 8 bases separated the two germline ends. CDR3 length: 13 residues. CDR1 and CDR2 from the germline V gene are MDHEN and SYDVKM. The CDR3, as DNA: TGTGCCAGCAGTTTAGGACAAATAAACATTCAGTACTTC. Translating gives CASSLGQINIQYF.

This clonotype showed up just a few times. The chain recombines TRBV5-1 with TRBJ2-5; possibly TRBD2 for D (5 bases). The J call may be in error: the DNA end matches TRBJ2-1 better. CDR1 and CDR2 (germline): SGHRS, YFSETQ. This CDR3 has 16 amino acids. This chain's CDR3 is CASSLGSGIINNEQFF. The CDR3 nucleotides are TGCGCCAGCAGCTTGGGGTCGGGGATCATCAACAATGAGCAGTTCTTC.

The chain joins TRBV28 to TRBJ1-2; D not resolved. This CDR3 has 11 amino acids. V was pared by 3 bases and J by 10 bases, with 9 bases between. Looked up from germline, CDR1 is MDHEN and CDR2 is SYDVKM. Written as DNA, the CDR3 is TGTGCCAGCAGTTTTAGGGTTGACTACACCTTC. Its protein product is CASSFRVDYTF.

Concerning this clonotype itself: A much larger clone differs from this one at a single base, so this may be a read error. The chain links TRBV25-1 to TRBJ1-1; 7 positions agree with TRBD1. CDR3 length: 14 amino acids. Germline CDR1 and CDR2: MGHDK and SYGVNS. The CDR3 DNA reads TGTGCCAGCAGTGGACGACAGGGTTACACTGAAACTTTCTTT. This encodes CASSGRQGYTETFF.

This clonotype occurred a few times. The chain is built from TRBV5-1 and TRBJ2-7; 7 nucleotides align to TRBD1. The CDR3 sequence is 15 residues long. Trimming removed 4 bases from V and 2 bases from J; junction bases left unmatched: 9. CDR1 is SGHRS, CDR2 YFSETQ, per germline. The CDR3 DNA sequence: TGCGCCAGCAGCACCGGACAGGCTGGGGCCTACGAGCAGTACTTC. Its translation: CASSTGQAGAYEQYF.